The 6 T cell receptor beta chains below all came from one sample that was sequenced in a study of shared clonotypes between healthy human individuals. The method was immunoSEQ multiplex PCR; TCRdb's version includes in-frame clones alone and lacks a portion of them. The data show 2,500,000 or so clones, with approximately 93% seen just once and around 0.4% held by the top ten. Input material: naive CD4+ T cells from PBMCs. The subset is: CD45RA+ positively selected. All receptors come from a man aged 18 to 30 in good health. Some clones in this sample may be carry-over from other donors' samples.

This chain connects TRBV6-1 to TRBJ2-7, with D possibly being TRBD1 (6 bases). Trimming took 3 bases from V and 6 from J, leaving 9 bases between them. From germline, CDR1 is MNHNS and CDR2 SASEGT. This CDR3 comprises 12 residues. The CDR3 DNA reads TGTGCCAGCAGTGAGGACAGTAGCGAGCAGTACTTC. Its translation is CASSEDSSEQYF.

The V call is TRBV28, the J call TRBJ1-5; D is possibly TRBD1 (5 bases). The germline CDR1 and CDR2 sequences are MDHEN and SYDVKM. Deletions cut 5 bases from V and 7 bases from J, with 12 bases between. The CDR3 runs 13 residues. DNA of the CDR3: TGTGCCAGCAGTCGACAGTCGAACCAGCCCCAGCATTTT. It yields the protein CASSRQSNQPQHF.

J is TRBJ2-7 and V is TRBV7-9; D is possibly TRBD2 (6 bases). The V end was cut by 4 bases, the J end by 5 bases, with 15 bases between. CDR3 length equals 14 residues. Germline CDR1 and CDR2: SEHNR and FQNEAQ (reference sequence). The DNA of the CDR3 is TGTGCCAGCAGCTCACAAGGGTGGGAGGACGAGCAGTACTTC. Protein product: CASSSQGWEDEQYF.

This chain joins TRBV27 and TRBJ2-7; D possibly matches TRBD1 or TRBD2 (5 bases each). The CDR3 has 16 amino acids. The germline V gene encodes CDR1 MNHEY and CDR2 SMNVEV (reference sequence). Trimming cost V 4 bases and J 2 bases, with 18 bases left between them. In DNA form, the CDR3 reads TGTGCCAGCAGTTCGGATCAGGGAGTTTTCGCCTACGAGCAGTACTTC. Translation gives CASSSDQGVFAYEQYF.

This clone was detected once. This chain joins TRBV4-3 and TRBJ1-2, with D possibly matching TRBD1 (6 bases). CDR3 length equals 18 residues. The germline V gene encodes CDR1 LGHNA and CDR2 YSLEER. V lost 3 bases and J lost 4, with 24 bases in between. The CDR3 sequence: CASSHYTGSSPKVYGYTF. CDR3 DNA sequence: TGCGCCAGCAGCCATTATACAGGGAGTTCCCCTAAGGTCTATGGCTACACCTTC.

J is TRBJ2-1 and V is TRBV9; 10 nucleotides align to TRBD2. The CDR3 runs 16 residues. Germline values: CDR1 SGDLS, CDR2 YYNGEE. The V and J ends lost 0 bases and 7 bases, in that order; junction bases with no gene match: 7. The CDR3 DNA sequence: TGTGCCAGCAGCGTAGGGGCTAGCGGGAGTCGGAATGAGCAGTTCTTC. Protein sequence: CASSVGASGSRNEQFF.